The TCR beta chain described here comes from a study of T-cell reconstitution after alpha-beta-depleted transplantation in children. A few counts support this clonotype. As it was prepared, the TCRbeta library received unique molecular identifiers. TCRdb re-called the PCR reads through MiXCR, storing one row per CDR3 protein. The data show nearly 400,000 distinct CDR3 sequences, with roughly 22% seen just once and about 3.8% held by the top ten. The CDR3 contains 15 residues. V shed 0 bases and J 3 bases; nucleotides not matched to a gene: 1. CDR1 and CDR2 from the germline V gene are MGHRA and YSYEKL.

The starting material was PBMCs from the stem cell graft donor, obtained from the stem cell graft. The clonotype was recovered from a human donor who donated a stem cell graft to a child with acute myeloid leukemia. The chain combines TRBV4-1 with TRBJ2-7; 11 positions agree with TRBD2. This chain's CDR3 is CASSQEGTSGYEQYF. Here the CDR3 DNA reads TGCGCCAGCAGCCAAGAGGGGACTAGCGGCTACGAGCAGTACTTC.